The clone carrying this T cell receptor (beta chain) was detected only a few times. Participants were aged about 18 to 100 years from more than 20 US areas. Source study methods: Estimation of nucleated cell counts relied on the amplification of reference gene primers. Sequencing was performed with immunoSEQ multiplex PCR; in TCRdb, only in-frame clones are kept and a portion is missing. V, J and clone size derive from that table, while D and trimming were established from the DNA sequence. The sample lists about 140,000 clones, 75% to 80% occurring once. These data come from a study of blood T cell repertoires in COVID-19. Study-level information: Sites in the United States, Italy and Spain provided acute and convalescent COVID-19 samples. Sample material is recorded as cDNA or gDNA derived from T cells, B-cell-depleted T cells, or PBMCs.

Trimming cost V 4 bases and J 0 bases; bases outside gene matches: 11. The CDR3 loop spans 17 amino acids. The V gene's germline CDR1 is SGHTA and CDR2 FQGNSA. The source material was PBMCs or T cells enriched from blood (not recorded which). The chain has TRBV7-2 and TRBJ2-5, with 7 nucleotides matching TRBD1. The receptor was isolated from a woman between 45 and 60 years old who had recovered from COVID-19. The CDR3 loop is CASSSFGRGFNQETQYF. CDR3 coding DNA: TGTGCCAGCAGCTCCTTTGGCAGGGGGTTCAACCAAGAGACCCAGTACTTC.